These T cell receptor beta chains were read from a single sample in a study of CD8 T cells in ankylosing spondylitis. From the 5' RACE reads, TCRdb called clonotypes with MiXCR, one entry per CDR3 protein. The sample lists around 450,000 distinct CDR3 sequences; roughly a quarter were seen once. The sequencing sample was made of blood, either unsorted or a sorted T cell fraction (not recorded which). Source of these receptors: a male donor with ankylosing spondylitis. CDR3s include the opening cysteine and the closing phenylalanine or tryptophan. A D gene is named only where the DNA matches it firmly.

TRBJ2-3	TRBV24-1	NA	CATSDRGGDRGSIDTQYF
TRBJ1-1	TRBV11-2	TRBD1	CASSLFGQGEGAFF
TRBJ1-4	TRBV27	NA	CASSLSGTAGNEKLFF
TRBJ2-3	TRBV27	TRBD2	CASKTSGRAVRDTQYF
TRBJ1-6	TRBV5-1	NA	CASSLAYSEGDNSPLHF
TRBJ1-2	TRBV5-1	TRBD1	CASSPETGHYGYTF
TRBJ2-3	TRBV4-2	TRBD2	CASSQNLLRLAGVTDTQYF
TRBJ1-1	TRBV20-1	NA	CSAPRGVNSEAFF
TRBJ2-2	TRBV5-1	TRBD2	CAGGPGTGELFF
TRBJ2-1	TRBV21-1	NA	CASSKVYIGLAGEPHEQFF
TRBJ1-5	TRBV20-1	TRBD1	CSARLQGDQPQHF
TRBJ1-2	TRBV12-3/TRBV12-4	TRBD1	CASTIGTGDALTF
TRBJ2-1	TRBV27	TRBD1	CASSLGGLGQGPYNEQFF
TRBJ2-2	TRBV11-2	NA	CASSLTTYTGELFF
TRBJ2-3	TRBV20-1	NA	CSALDRSTDTQYF